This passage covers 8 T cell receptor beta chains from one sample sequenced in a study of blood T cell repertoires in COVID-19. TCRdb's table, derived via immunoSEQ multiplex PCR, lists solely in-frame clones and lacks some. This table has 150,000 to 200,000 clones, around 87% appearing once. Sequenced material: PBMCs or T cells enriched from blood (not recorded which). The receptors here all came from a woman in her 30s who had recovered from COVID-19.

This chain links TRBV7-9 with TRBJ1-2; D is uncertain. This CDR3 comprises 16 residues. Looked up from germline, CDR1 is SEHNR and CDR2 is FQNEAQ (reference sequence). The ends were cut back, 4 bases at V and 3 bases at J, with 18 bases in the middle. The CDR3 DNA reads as TGTGCCAGCAGCTCCCCGGACGGGAGGTCCGACTATGGCTACACCTTC. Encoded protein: CASSSPDGRSDYGYTF.

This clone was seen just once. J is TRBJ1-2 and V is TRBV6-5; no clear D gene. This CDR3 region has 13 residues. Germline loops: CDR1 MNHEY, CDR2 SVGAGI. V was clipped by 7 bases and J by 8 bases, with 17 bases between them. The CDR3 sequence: CASTRDSLRGYTF. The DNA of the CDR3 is TGTGCCAGCACTCGGGATTCTTTAAGGGGCTACACCTTC.

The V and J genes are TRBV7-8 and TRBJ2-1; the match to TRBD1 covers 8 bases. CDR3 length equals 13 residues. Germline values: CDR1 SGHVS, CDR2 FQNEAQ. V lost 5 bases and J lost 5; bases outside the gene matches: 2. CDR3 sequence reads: CASSPGQDNEQFF. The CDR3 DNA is TGTGCCAGCAGCCCGGGACAGGACAATGAGCAGTTCTTC. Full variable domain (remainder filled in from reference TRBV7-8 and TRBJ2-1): GAGVSQSPRYKVAKRGQDVALRCDPISGHVSLFWYQQALGQGPEFLTYFQNEAQLDKSGLPSDRFFAERPEGSVSTLKIQRTQQEDSAVYLCASSPGQDNEQFFGPGTRLTVL.

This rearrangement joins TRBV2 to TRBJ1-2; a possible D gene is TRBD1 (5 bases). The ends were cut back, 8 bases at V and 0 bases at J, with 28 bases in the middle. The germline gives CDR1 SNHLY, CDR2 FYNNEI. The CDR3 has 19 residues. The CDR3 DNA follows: TGTGCCAGCGGCGACCGAAGGGCAGGACATGTAGAGACTAACTATGGCTACACCTTC. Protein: CASGDRRAGHVETNYGYTF.

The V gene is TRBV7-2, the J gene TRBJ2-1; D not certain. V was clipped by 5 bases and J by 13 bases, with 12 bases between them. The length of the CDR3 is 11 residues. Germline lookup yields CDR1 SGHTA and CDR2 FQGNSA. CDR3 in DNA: TGTGCCAGCAGCCCCCTTACAGACCAGTTCTTC. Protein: CASSPLTDQFF.

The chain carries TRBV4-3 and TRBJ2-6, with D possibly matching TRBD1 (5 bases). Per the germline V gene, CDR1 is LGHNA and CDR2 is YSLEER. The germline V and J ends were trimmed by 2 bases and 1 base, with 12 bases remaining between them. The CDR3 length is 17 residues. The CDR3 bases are TGCGCCAGCAGCCAACAGGGTAGTGGGTCTGGGGCCAACGTCCTGACTTTC. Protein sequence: CASSQQGSGSGANVLTF.

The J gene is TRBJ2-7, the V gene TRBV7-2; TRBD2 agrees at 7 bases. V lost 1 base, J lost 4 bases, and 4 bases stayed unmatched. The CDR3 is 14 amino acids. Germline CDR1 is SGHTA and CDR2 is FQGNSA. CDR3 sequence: CASSLGLAEYEQYF. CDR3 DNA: TGTGCCAGCAGCTTAGGCCTAGCGGAATACGAGCAGTACTTC.

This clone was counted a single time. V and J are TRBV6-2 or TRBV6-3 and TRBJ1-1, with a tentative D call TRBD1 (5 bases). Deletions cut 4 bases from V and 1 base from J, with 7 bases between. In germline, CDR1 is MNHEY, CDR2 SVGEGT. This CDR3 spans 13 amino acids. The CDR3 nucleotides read TGTGCCAGCAGTTCCAGGGAGAACACTGAAGCTTTCTTT. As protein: CASSSRENTEAFF.